Listed below are T cell receptor beta chains from one sample, sequenced in a study of CD8+CD57+ T cells in acquired aplastic anemia. Via MiXCR, TCRdb re-called the reads, giving one row per CDR3 protein. Among about 180,000 distinct CDR3 sequences, 35% to 50% were seen once, and the ten largest hold around 2.9%. Sequenced: sorted CD4+, CD8+, or CD8+CD57+ T cells (not recorded which) from PBMCs. These receptors were obtained from a human donor in good health. The CDR3 runs from the conserved cysteine through the conserved F or W. A D gene is named only where the DNA matches it firmly. A row's size may be missing; if present it is once, few, many or a size class.

clone size	J gene	D gene	V gene	CDR3 DNA	CDR3 protein
many	TRBJ2-3	NA	TRBV5-4	TGTGCCAGCAGCTTAAGGGGCCCAGATACGCAGTATTTT	CASSLRGPDTQYF
once	TRBJ2-3	NA	TRBV7-6	TGTGCCAGCAGCCCCGTACAACAGGATACGCAGTATTTT	CASSPVQQDTQYF
many	TRBJ2-7	NA	TRBV20-1	TGCAGTGCCGAAAAGTGGGGTTTGGGGGAGACCTACGAGCAGTACTTC	CSAEKWGLGETYEQYF
NA	TRBJ2-7	TRBD1	TRBV3-1	TGTGCCAGCAGCCAAGAGTCAAGGGACAGGGCGTACGAGCAGTACTTC	CASSQESRDRAYEQYF
many	TRBJ1-1	TRBD1	TRBV12-5	TGTGCTAGTGGTCCTGGGGACAGGCTAAGAGACACTGAAGCTTTCTTT	CASGPGDRLRDTEAFF
few	TRBJ2-1	NA	TRBV28	TGTGCCAGCAGTTTAAGGGGGTGGACAAATAAGCAGTTCTTC	CASSLRGWTNKQFF
NA	TRBJ2-7	TRBD1	TRBV4-1	TGCGCCAGCGGTGCCCCGGGACAGGGTTCCTACGAGCAGTACTTC	CASGAPGQGSYEQYF
NA	TRBJ1-2	TRBD1	TRBV2	TGTGCCAGCAGTGAACAGGGGACAGATAACTATGGCTACACCTTC	CASSEQGTDNYGYTF
NA	TRBJ2-1	NA	TRBV2	TGTGCCAGCAGTGAATTCGAGGACAATGAGCAGTTCTTC	CASSEFEDNEQFF
many	TRBJ2-7	NA	TRBV12-3/TRBV12-4	TGTGCCAGCAGTTTAGGGAGGACGGCATCCTACGAGCAGTACTTC	CASSLGRTASYEQYF
NA	TRBJ2-1	TRBD2	TRBV7-6	TGTGCCAGCAGCTCTAGCGGGGGGGCCTTCAATGAGCAGTTCTTC	CASSSSGGAFNEQFF
NA	TRBJ2-1	NA	TRBV7-3	TGTGCCAGCAGCTGGGGACGGGACAATGAGCAGTTCTTC	CASSWGRDNEQFF
NA	TRBJ2-3	NA	TRBV6-1	TGTGCCAGCAGTCGTCCCCCAGGGCCGCTAGATACGCAGTATTTT	CASSRPPGPLDTQYF
NA	TRBJ1-1	NA	TRBV24-1	TGTGCCACCAGTCCTAGGGGGGGCGCGAGGAACACTGAAGCTTTCTTT	CATSPRGGARNTEAFF
NA	TRBJ1-6	NA	TRBV19	TGTGCCAGTAGTCTTGGGGGGTACTCCTATAATTCACCCCTCCACTTT	CASSLGGYSYNSPLHF
NA	TRBJ1-4	TRBD1	TRBV5-1	TGCGCCAGCAGCCTACAGGGGCAGAATGAAAAACTGTTTTTT	CASSLQGQNEKLFF
many	TRBJ2-7	NA	TRBV19	TGTGCCAGTAGTACCCGGAACTCCTACGAGCAGTACTTC	CASSTRNSYEQYF
many	TRBJ2-5	NA	TRBV7-2	TGTGCCAGCAGCTTAGGGGGGACCCAGTACTTC	CASSLGGTQYF
many	TRBJ1-2	NA	TRBV6-1	TGTGCCAGCAGTTCCACGACTGTCTTCTATGGCTACACCTTC	CASSSTTVFYGYTF
few	TRBJ2-1	TRBD2	TRBV9	TGTGCCAGCAGCCCTAGCGGGAGTTTTTTGAATGAGCAGTTCTTC	CASSPSGSFLNEQFF
NA	TRBJ2-5	TRBD1	TRBV2	TGTGCCAGTTTTACAGGGGCGGAGACCCAGTACTTC	CASFTGAETQYF
many	TRBJ1-4	NA	TRBV20-1	TGCAGTGCTAGAGATCTCGGCACCGATGAAAAACTGTTTTTT	CSARDLGTDEKLFF
many	TRBJ1-6	NA	TRBV10-1	TGCGCCAGCAGTGATATGGTCTTATATAATTCACCCCTCCACTTT	CASSDMVLYNSPLHF
many	TRBJ1-6	TRBD1	TRBV7-8	TGTGCCAGCAACAGGGACAGGGTTAATTCACCCCTCCACTTT	CASNRDRVNSPLHF
NA	TRBJ1-2	NA	TRBV29-1	TGCAGCGTTGACAGCGCCGTCTATGGCTACACCTTC	CSVDSAVYGYTF
many	TRBJ2-1	TRBD1	TRBV6-1	TGTGCCAGCAGCCGGGACAGGGCAGGGGAGCAGTTCTTC	CASSRDRAGEQFF
NA	TRBJ2-7	NA	TRBV7-3	TGTGCCAGCAGTAAAGTAGGGGTATACGAGCAGTACTTC	CASSKVGVYEQYF
many	TRBJ2-7	TRBD2	TRBV2	TGTGCCAGCGTGCGGGGGTTAAGCAACGAGCAGTACTTC	CASVRGLSNEQYF
NA	TRBJ1-1	TRBD1	TRBV2	TGTGCCAGCAGAGGACAGGGGCTTAACACTGAAGCTTTCTTT	CASRGQGLNTEAFF
NA	TRBJ1-1	TRBD1	TRBV5-5	TGTGCCAGCAGATCCGGGACAGGGTCCGGTTGGCGGGCTTTCTTT	CASRSGTGSGWRAFF
once	TRBJ1-3	TRBD1	TRBV25-1	TGTGCCAGCAGTGGACCGGGACAGGGTACCGGAAACACCATATATTTT	CASSGPGQGTGNTIYF
NA	TRBJ1-5	NA	TRBV24-1	TGTGCCACCAGTGATTACCATAGCAATCAGCCCCAGCATTTT	CATSDYHSNQPQHF
NA	TRBJ2-1	NA	TRBV9	TGTGCCAGCGGCCGGGCAAGCTCCTACAATGAGCAGTTCTTC	CASGRASSYNEQFF
NA	TRBJ1-2	NA	TRBV29-1	TGCAGCGTTGAGCGGCAGGGGTATGGCTACACTTTC	CSVERQGYGYTF
NA	TRBJ2-5	NA	TRBV20-1	TGCAGTGCGGGAAAAGAGACCCAGTACTTC	CSAGKETQYF
many	TRBJ2-3	NA	TRBV12-3/TRBV12-4	TGTGCCAGCAGTTTTCCCGGACAACGAGATACGCAGTATTTT	CASSFPGQRDTQYF
few	TRBJ2-7	NA	TRBV18	TGTGCCAGCTCGGGCAAGAGGAACACCTACGAGCAGTACTTC	CASSGKRNTYEQYF
many	TRBJ2-2	NA	TRBV7-3	TGTGCCAGCAGCGCCCCGGGACACAACACCGGGGAGCTGTTTTTT	CASSAPGHNTGELFF
NA	TRBJ2-5	NA	TRBV20-1	TGCAGTGCTAGAGATGGGCCCGTCGGGACCCAGTACTTC	CSARDGPVGTQYF
NA	TRBJ2-5	TRBD1	TRBV7-9	TGTGCCAGCAGCCCCTCCGGGACAGGGAAAGAGACCCAGTACTTC	CASSPSGTGKETQYF
NA	TRBJ2-2	TRBD1	TRBV10-3	TGTGCCATCAGTCTGACAGGGGACACCGGGGAGCTGTTTTTT	CAISLTGDTGELFF
NA	TRBJ1-2	TRBD1	TRBV24-1	TGTGCCACCAGTGATTTTACACAGGGGAGCGGCTACACCTTC	CATSDFTQGSGYTF